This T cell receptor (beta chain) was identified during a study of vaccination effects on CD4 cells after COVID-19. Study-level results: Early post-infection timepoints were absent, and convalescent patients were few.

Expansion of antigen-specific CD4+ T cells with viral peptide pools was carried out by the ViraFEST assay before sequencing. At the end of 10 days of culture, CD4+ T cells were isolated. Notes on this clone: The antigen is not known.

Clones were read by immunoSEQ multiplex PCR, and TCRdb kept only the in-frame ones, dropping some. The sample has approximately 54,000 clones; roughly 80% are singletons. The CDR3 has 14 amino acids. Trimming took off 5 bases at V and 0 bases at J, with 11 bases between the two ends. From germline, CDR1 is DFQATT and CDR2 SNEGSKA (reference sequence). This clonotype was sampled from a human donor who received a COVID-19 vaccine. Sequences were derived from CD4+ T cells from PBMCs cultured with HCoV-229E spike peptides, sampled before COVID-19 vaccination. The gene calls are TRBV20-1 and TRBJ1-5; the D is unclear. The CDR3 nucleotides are TGCAGTGCTGGTGGAGGCAATAGCAATCAGCCCCAGCATTTT. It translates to CSAGGGNSNQPQHF.